This note documents a single T cell receptor (beta chain) sequence. The data were obtained in a study of T cell changes during pregnancy in multiple sclerosis. Produced via immunoSEQ multiplex PCR; TCRdb's table is partial and in-frame only. Among over 90,000 clones, roughly nine tenths were seen once, and the ten largest hold approximately 0.8%. This CDR3 contains 15 residues. Germline loops: CDR1 MNHEY, CDR2 SVGAGI. V lost 2 bases to trimming and J lost 5 bases; unmatched junction nucleotides: 5. The chain is built from TRBV6-5 and TRBJ1-1; 10 nucleotides agree with TRBD1. Sequencing used peripheral blood, obtained in the second trimester of pregnancy. The receptor was derived from a female donor in good health, enrolled as a control in a pregnancy study. The CDR3 bases are TGTGCCAGCAGTTACACGGACAGGGGGTGGACTGAAGCTTTCTTT. It yields the protein CASSYTDRGWTEAFF.